What follows is one T cell receptor (beta chain) and its context. Its antigen is unknown. Replicate PCRs from sorted subsets contained approximately 220 ng DNA, which is 29,000 or so T cell genomes. Method: immunoSEQ multiplex PCR; TCRdb's copy keeps in-frame clones and lacks some. The profile covers about 2 million clones, with over 85% appearing a single time and more than 0.1% taken by the ten largest. This record belongs to a study of shared clonotypes between healthy human individuals. Study results and limitations: Compared with clonotypes that all four donors shared, non-shared clonotypes had lower generation probabilities.

This receptor was obtained from a man between 18 and 35 years old in good health. Sequencing was performed on naive CD4+ T cells sorted from blood. Subset in this sample: CD45RA+ positively selected.

Here the CDR3 DNA reads TGTGCCAGCAGCCAGGGATTAGGGCAGCCCCAGCATTTT. It codes for CASSQGLGQPQHF. V gene TRBV27 combines with J gene TRBJ1-5, with D possibly being TRBD1 (5 bases). Germline V gene sequence: CDR1 MNHEY, CDR2 SMNVEV (reference sequence). The ends were cut back, 6 bases at V and 7 bases at J, with 13 bases in the middle. The CDR3 runs 13 residues.